Shown below are 32 T cell receptor beta chains from a single sample sequenced in a study of cytomegalovirus exposure and HLA in healthy donors. The study ran its PCR with 60 Vbeta and 13 Jbeta primers. Assay used: immunoSEQ multiplex PCR; TCRdb lists only in-frame clones, some missing. The data hold approximately 100,000 clones, with approximately 68% observed a single time. Sequenced input: PBMCs. The source is a woman aged 18-35 years in good health and CMV-seropositive.

The V call is TRBV4-1, the J call TRBJ1-4; perhaps TRBD1 as D (5 bases). The CDR3 has 16 residues. Germline V lookup: CDR1 MGHRA, CDR2 YSYEKL. The germline V and J ends were trimmed by 5 bases and 5 bases, with 18 bases remaining between them. In DNA, the CDR3 is TGCGCCAGCAGCGGGGCCGTCCTCCTGGAAAATGAAAAACTGTTTTTT. This sequence encodes CASSGAVLLENEKLFF.

V is TRBV6-1 and J is TRBJ2-3; 10 bases are shared with TRBD1. CDR3 length: 15 amino acids. From germline, CDR1 is MNHNS and CDR2 SASEGT. V was clipped by 1 base and J by 3 bases; unmatched bases: 1. The CDR3 sequence is CASSEGQGATDTQYF. CDR3 sequence (DNA): TGTGCCAGCAGTGAAGGACAGGGGGCAACAGATACGCAGTATTTT.

The V gene is TRBV28, the J gene TRBJ1-2; D unresolved. Germline V lookup: CDR1 MDHEN, CDR2 SYDVKM. V was pared by 7 bases and J by 1 base, with 19 bases between. The CDR3 covers 16 residues. The CDR3: CASTTFRRSHNYGYTF. CDR3 nucleotides: TGTGCCAGCACCACCTTTCGGCGGTCTCATAACTATGGCTACACCTTC.

The chain uses TRBV30 and TRBJ2-1; perhaps TRBD2 as D (5 bases). With 2 bases removed from V and 8 bases from J, the gap between germline ends came to 10 bases. This CDR3 has 12 residues. The germline V gene encodes CDR1 GTSNPN and CDR2 SVGIG (reference sequence). The CDR3: CAWSTGIDEQFF. DNA of the CDR3: TGTGCCTGGAGTACCGGGATCGATGAGCAGTTCTTC.

The table lists this clone with a count of one. V and J are TRBV7-7 and TRBJ2-5, with 8 bases identical to TRBD1. Germline trimming cut 8 bases from V and 6 bases from J; bases unmatched to any gene: 11. This CDR3 is built from 14 residues. Germline values: CDR1 SSHAT, CDR2 FNYEAQ (reference sequence). The CDR3 nucleotides are TGTGCCAGCGCCTCGTCAGGGGGCTCGAAGACCCAGTACTTC. This translates into CASASSGGSKTQYF. Variable domain in full (rest from reference TRBV7-7 and TRBJ2-5): GAGVSQSPRYKVTKRGQDVTLRCDPISSHATLYWYQQALGQGPEFLTYFNYEAQPDKSGLPSDRFSAERPEGSISTLTIQRTEQRDSAMYRCASASSGGSKTQYFGPGTRLLVL.

The chain couples TRBV7-9 to TRBJ2-1; no firm D call. The CDR3 is made up of 17 amino acids. V was cut by 3 bases and J by 0 bases, with 15 bases left in between. The germline CDR1 and CDR2 sequences are SEHNR and FQNEAQ (reference sequence). The CDR3 loop reads CASSFPDSLSSYNEQFF. CDR3 sequence (DNA): TGTGCCAGCAGCTTCCCCGACTCGCTGAGCTCCTACAATGAGCAGTTCTTC.

The chain employs TRBV25-1 and TRBJ1-3; a possible D gene is TRBD1 (5 bases). Germline V gene lookup returns CDR1 MGHDK and CDR2 SYGVNS. Trimming cost V 6 bases and J 3 bases, with 6 bases left between them. This CDR3 contains 12 residues. CDR3 coding DNA: TGTGCCAGCAGGCAGGGTGGAAACACCATATATTTT. It specifies CASRQGGNTIYF.

This chain connects TRBV11-3 to TRBJ2-7, with 7 bases fitting TRBD1. V was pared by 0 bases and J by 5 bases, with 4 bases of the junction left unmatched. CDR1 is SGHNT and CDR2 is YENEEA in the germline V gene. The CDR3 covers 14 residues. The CDR3 region has the DNA TGTGCCAGCAGCTTAGACAGGGGGTCCCACGAGCAGTACTTC. The encoded protein is CASSLDRGSHEQYF.

The rearrangement links TRBV20-1 to TRBJ2-7; D is uncertain. The CDR3 contains 11 residues. CDR1 is DFQATT and CDR2 is SNEGSKA in the germline V gene (reference sequence). The germline V and J ends were trimmed by 3 bases and 4 bases, with 7 bases remaining between them. The CDR3 DNA reads as TGCAGTGCTAGGGCCTTATACGAGCAGTACTTC. Translation: CSARALYEQYF.

This clone was detected only a few times. The V gene is TRBV7-3, the J gene TRBJ1-1; 7 positions match TRBD1. The germline V gene has CDR1 SGHTA and CDR2 FQGTGA. The ends lost 4 bases at V and 7 bases at J; junction bases unmatched: 3. The CDR3 is 12 residues long. The CDR3 DNA reads as TGTGCCAGCAGCTCCACAGGGGTTGAAGCTTTCTTT. The encoded protein is CASSSTGVEAFF.

The chain combines TRBV14 with TRBJ1-1; TRBD1 agrees at 7 bases. The trim removed 5 bases at V and 2 bases at J, leaving 8 bases unmatched. The germline V gene has CDR1 SGHDN and CDR2 FVKESK. CDR3 length equals 15 residues. CDR3 bases: TGTGCCAGCAGCGGCGACAGGGTTTCAAACACTGAAGCTTTCTTT. Translating gives CASSGDRVSNTEAFF.

The rearrangement uses TRBV9 and TRBJ2-5; 11 nucleotides line up with TRBD2. This CDR3 has 18 residues. Germline V gene data show CDR1 as SGDLS and CDR2 as YYNGEE. V was pared by 2 bases and J by 0 bases, with 9 bases of the junction left unmatched. The DNA of the CDR3 is TGTGCCAGCAGCGTCTCTAGCGGGAGGTTCGGGTACCAAGAGACCCAGTACTTC. This translates into CASSVSSGRFGYQETQYF.

This clone occurred a few times. At one of its ends the junction is not consistent with the germline gene, which may arise from a read error. This CDR3 is CVSSLYVTGDQPQHF. CDR3 nucleotide sequence: TGTGTCAGCAGCTTATATGTAACAGGGGATCAGCCCCAGCATTTT. The rearrangement uses TRBV7-2 and TRBJ1-5, with TRBD1 matching over 7 bases. The CDR3 is made up of 15 amino acids. Germline V CDR1 and CDR2: SGHTA, FQGNSA.

This clone came up once. The chain is built from TRBV6-6 and TRBJ2-3; D unresolved. The V and J ends lost 5 bases and 5 bases respectively, with 20 bases between them. The germline V gene encodes CDR1 MNHNY and CDR2 SVGAGI (reference sequence). The CDR3 covers 16 residues. The CDR3 protein is CASSPRSAPRIDTQYF. The CDR3 nucleotides read TGTGCCAGCAGTCCGAGGAGCGCACCGCGGATAGATACGCAGTATTTT.

V is TRBV15 and J is TRBJ2-1, with 10 positions matching TRBD1. Germline V gene data show CDR1 as LNHNV and CDR2 as YYDKDF (reference sequence). The CDR3 runs to 15 residues. V trimming: 2 bases; J trimming: 7 bases; junction bases outside the gene matches: 5. This CDR3 reads CATSRTRDRGNEQFF. The CDR3 coding sequence is TGTGCCACCAGCAGAACCCGGGACAGGGGTAATGAGCAGTTCTTC. The full variable domain, with the rest looked up from reference TRBV15 and TRBJ2-1, is DAMVIQNPRYQVTQFGKPVTLSCSQTLNHNVMYWYQQKSSQAPKLLFHYYDKDFNNEADTPDNFQSRRPNTSFCFLDIRSPGLGDTAMYLCATSRTRDRGNEQFFGPGTRLTVL.

This clone was recorded once. The chain couples TRBV4-3 to TRBJ2-3, with D unresolved. Germline V gene lookup returns CDR1 LGHNA and CDR2 YSLEER. This CDR3 comprises 15 residues. Trimming cost V 2 bases and J 0 bases, with 9 bases left between them. The CDR3 here is CASSQRSLSTDTQYF. Written as DNA, the CDR3 is TGCGCCAGCAGCCAAAGGAGTCTTAGCACAGATACGCAGTATTTT.

This clone was seen a handful of times. In nucleotides, the CDR3 is TGTGCCAGCAGTCCCCGGAGGTTCCCGAGCTCCTACAATGAGCAGTTCTTC. Protein: CASSPRRFPSSYNEQFF. This chain joins TRBV28 and TRBJ2-1; TRBD2 might be the D (5 bases). The CDR3 runs to 17 residues. CDR1 and CDR2 from the germline V gene are MDHEN and SYDVKM. Trimming pared 5 bases from V and 0 bases from J, leaving 17 bases between.

The count of this clone is one. The chain is built from TRBV2 and TRBJ2-5, with 7 bases lining up with TRBD2. The CDR3 has 15 amino acids. In germline, CDR1 is SNHLY, CDR2 FYNNEI. With V trimmed by 4 bases and J by 4 bases, 9 bases remained unmatched. This chain's CDR3 is CASSGYGLGGETQYF. The CDR3 DNA reads TGTGCCAGCAGTGGATACGGACTAGGAGGAGAGACCCAGTACTTC.

J is TRBJ2-5 and V is TRBV18, with TRBD1 as a possible D gene (7 bases). Looked up from germline, CDR1 is KGHSH and CDR2 is LQKENI. Trimming shortened V by 3 bases and J by 2 bases, and 25 bases separated the two germline ends. The CDR3 consists of 19 residues. The CDR3 DNA follows: TGTGCCAGCTCACCGAACCTGGGGGGCCCGGGACAGTCTCAAGAGACCCAGTACTTC. It codes for CASSPNLGGPGQSQETQYF.

The V call is TRBV28, the J call TRBJ2-5; 8 bases are a match to TRBD1. Germline CDR1 and CDR2: MDHEN and SYDVKM. The CDR3 sequence is 13 residues long. V trimming: 5 bases; J trimming: 5 bases; junction bases outside the gene matches: 4. Here the CDR3 reads CASSPGGPETQYF. CDR3 nucleotides: TGTGCCAGCAGTCCAGGGGGCCCGGAGACCCAGTACTTC.

This clone was picked up a small number of times. The chain is built from TRBV6-5 and TRBJ1-5; TRBD1 agrees at 9 bases. The CDR3 loop spans 15 amino acids. Germline loops: CDR1 MNHEY, CDR2 SVGAGI. After removal of 5 bases from V and 2 bases from J, the junction contained 4 bases not matched to a gene. The CDR3 loop reads CASSPTGGGNQPQHF. The CDR3 DNA is TGTGCCAGCAGTCCTACAGGGGGCGGCAATCAGCCCCAGCATTTT.

As to this clone: One end of the junction does not line up with germline, which may come from a read error. This rearrangement joins TRBV5-1 to TRBJ1-1; 7 nucleotides line up with TRBD1. Germline values: CDR1 SGHRS, CDR2 YFSETQ. The CDR3 is made up of 14 amino acids. The CDR3 loop reads CASSPGQENTKAFF. The CDR3 DNA sequence: TGCGCCAGCAGCCCCGGACAGGAGAACACTAAAGCTTTCTTT.

V and J are TRBV9 and TRBJ1-1; D is possibly TRBD1 (5 bases). This CDR3 has 14 amino acids. Trimming took 3 bases from V and 1 from J, leaving 10 bases between them. From germline, CDR1 is SGDLS and CDR2 YYNGEE. The CDR3 sequence: CASSAETANTEAFF. CDR3 nucleotide sequence: TGTGCCAGCAGCGCAGAGACAGCGAACACTGAAGCTTTCTTT.

The chain uses TRBV15 and TRBJ1-3; D is perhaps TRBD1 (5 bases). The germline gives CDR1 LNHNV, CDR2 YYDKDF (reference sequence). Trimming pared 5 bases from V and 0 bases from J, leaving 8 bases between. This CDR3 has 14 amino acids. CDR3 loop: CATSGQGSGNTIYF. CDR3 bases: TGTGCCACCAGCGGCCAGGGCTCTGGAAACACCATATATTTT.

This chain connects TRBV6-4 to TRBJ2-1; 9 positions agree with TRBD1. The V gene end was trimmed by 5 bases and the J gene end by 4 bases; junction bases not matched to a gene: 3. The CDR3 is 14 residues long. Per the germline V gene, CDR1 is MRHNA and CDR2 is SNTAGT. The CDR3 sequence is CASSTGTGYNEQFF. Written as DNA, the CDR3 is TGTGCCAGCAGTACCGGGACAGGGTACAATGAGCAGTTCTTC.

In its sample, this clone was seen once. The chain uses TRBV6-4 and TRBJ2-3; D unresolved. CDR3 length: 13 residues. The V gene's germline CDR1 is MRHNA and CDR2 SNTAGT. Between the trimmed V and J ends, which lost 4 bases and 0 bases, there was a span of 5 bases. In DNA, the CDR3 is TGTGCCAGCAGTGTGAGGAGCACAGATACGCAGTATTTT. It is translated as CASSVRSTDTQYF.

This clone was seen a few times. J is TRBJ2-3 and V is TRBV5-1; 7 bases are shared with TRBD2. This CDR3 has 14 amino acids. After removal of 4 bases from V and 6 bases from J, the junction contained 8 bases not matched to a gene. Germline-derived CDR1 and CDR2 are SGHRS and YFSETQ. The CDR3 region has the DNA TGCGCCAGCAGCGGACTAGGGTCCAGGGATACGCAGTATTTT. This gives the protein CASSGLGSRDTQYF. Complete variable domain (other parts from reference TRBV5-1 and TRBJ2-3): KAGVTQTPRYLIKTRGQQVTLSCSPISGHRSVSWYQQTPGQGLQFLFEYFSETQRNKGNFPGRFSGRQFSNSRSEMNVSTLELGDSALYLCASSGLGSRDTQYFGPGTRLTVL.

The chain combines TRBV9 with TRBJ2-5; 8 nucleotides match TRBD1. V was pared by 3 bases and J by 4 bases, with 2 bases of the junction left unmatched. The CDR3 is made up of 13 amino acids. From germline, CDR1 is SGDLS and CDR2 YYNGEE. In DNA, the CDR3 is TGTGCCAGCAGCGCAACAGGGGGAGAGACCCAGTACTTC. This codes for CASSATGGETQYF.

The chain combines TRBV11-3 with TRBJ2-1, with a possible D match to TRBD1 (7 bases). Germline loops: CDR1 SGHNT, CDR2 YENEEA. Trimming shortened V by 5 bases and J by 7 bases, and 21 bases separated the two germline ends. The CDR3 covers 16 residues. Here the CDR3 DNA reads TGTGCCAGCAGCCGTTTCAGGGGGGAGGAGAGTAATGAGCAGTTCTTC. Its protein product is CASSRFRGEESNEQFF.

V and J are TRBV28 and TRBJ2-1, with 8 bases aligning to TRBD1. The CDR3 is made up of 15 amino acids. V was pared by 6 bases and J by 3 bases, with 7 bases of the junction left unmatched. Germline V lookup: CDR1 MDHEN, CDR2 SYDVKM. The CDR3 coding sequence is TGTGCCAGCAGCAGAACAGGGGGTATCTACAATGAGCAGTTCTTC. Its protein is CASSRTGGIYNEQFF.

The V call is TRBV7-3, the J call TRBJ2-1; 14 bases match TRBD2. In germline, CDR1 is SGHTA, CDR2 FQGTGA. J was trimmed by 8 bases and V by 5 bases; bases with no gene match: 5. The CDR3 length is 15 residues. The CDR3 nucleotides read TGTGCCAGCAGCCTGCAGGGACTAGCGGGAGATGAGCAGTTCTTC. Translating it yields CASSLQGLAGDEQFF. The full variable domain, its missing parts supplied by reference TRBV7-3 and TRBJ2-1, is GAGVSQTPSNKVTEKGKYVELRCDPISGHTALYWYRQSLGQGPEFLIYFQGTGAADDSGLPNDRFFAVRPEGSVSTLKIQRTERGDSAVYLCASSLQGLAGDEQFFGPGTRLTVL.

The chain combines TRBV5-4 with TRBJ1-2, with D tentatively TRBD1 (5 bases). The CDR3 has 13 amino acids. V gave up 4 bases and J gave up 8 bases, with 15 bases separating them. Germline V gene lookup returns CDR1 SGHNT and CDR2 YYREEE (reference sequence). The CDR3 sequence is CASSAPRVLGYTF. In DNA, the CDR3 is TGTGCCAGCAGCGCACCCAGGGTTTTGGGCTACACCTTC.